The entry that follows covers one T cell receptor (beta chain) sequence. Its antigen is not yet known. Per-base quality was not reported, and no clone a single base away is much larger than it. This specimen includes other DNA sequences encoding the same CDR3. The CDR3 goes from the cysteine to the phenylalanine over 15 residues. Solely the CDR3 DNA is kept, with 45 bases framed from the first base. CDR1 MNHEY and CDR2 SVGAGI were looked up in the germline V gene. For this chain, trimming is 6 bases at the V end and 4 bases at the J end, and the number of junction bases without a gene match is 6. These data come from a study of shared clonotypes between healthy human individuals (TCRdb year 2020). With respect to the entire study: The cohort comprised a couple of women and a few men aged 18 to 49 years. For each donor, CD4 naive and CD4 memory were each run on three plates, CD8 naive on two plates, and CD8 memory on one plate. Each donor's leukapheresis produced roughly between roughly 0.85 and 9.5 billion PBMCs. Different laboratories and diverse techniques were used to prepare libraries and sequence TCR repertoires, to increase sequencing depth and limit assay-specific biases. To estimate repertoire size and how much clonotype sharing occurs between individuals, the study deeply sequenced the blood TCR repertoires of 5 or 6 healthy adults.

The donors were healthy, HIV-negative adults with no recently reported acute infections or vaccinations. Every donor was a Caucasian adult residing in Nashville, Tennessee, USA. CD4+ T cells were enriched through magnetic negative selection, after which naive cells were positively selected on CD45RA and the remaining negative fraction served as the memory subset. Blood was obtained by leukapheresis, after which PBMCs were separated by Ficoll-Histopaque density gradient centrifugation and cryopreserved in liquid nitrogen vapor phase. Analytical flow cytometry was used to check the purity and quantity of each magnetically sorted T cell population. Genomic DNA was isolated from each sorted fraction and quantified by UV absorbance on a Nanodrop 2000c. TCR CDR3 regions were amplified from genomic DNA by multiplex PCR using the deep immunoSEQ assay. Extracted genomic DNA from each cell subset was spread evenly across all wells of several immunoSEQ 96-well plates, with each plate serving as a replicate. Each replicate PCR for sorted subsets received roughly 200 ng genomic DNA, equal to about 29,000 T cell genomes. Purified libraries were quantified with a Qubit 3.0 fluorometer, sized on a Bioanalyzer 2100, and re-quantified with the KAPA Library Quantification kit. Every immunoSEQ 96-well plate was sequenced on a separate single-read 150-cycle Illumina NextSeq 550 flow cell. As for the authors' bioinformatics: Because only junctional sequences without quality scores were contained in the immunoSEQ output, filtering matching that applied to full-length reads could not be performed. To assign V/J genes and CDR3, sequences were annotated against IMGT germline references using PyIR, a Python wrapper for IgBLAST v1.9. Reads with weak V/J assignments (E-value above 1e-6), missing CDR3, stop codons, out-of-frame junctions, or ambiguous translated residues were removed. V3J clonotypes were defined as sequences sharing the same inferred V gene, J gene, and CDR3 amino acid sequence. To compute the percentage overlap between repertoires, the number of shared unique clonotypes was divided by the size of the smaller repertoire. Richness of each repertoire was evaluated using RTK rarefaction, the Chao1 estimator, and Recon v2.1 estimates of unobserved clonotypes. Generation probabilities for all TCRbeta clonotypes obtained by the gDNA method from a handful of donors were computed using OLGA. The source is immuneACCESS, and TCRdb retained only in-frame sequences with V and J called. Part of the clones is not carried over; for the studies checked, unresolved V genes explain less than half of this, and the remainder is unexplained. V and J calls and clone size are as listed in that table; D and trimming were resolved from the DNA. The sample table contains roughly 2.6 million clones; only one count was recorded for approximately 94% of them. The ten most abundant clones make up around 0.14% of the sample.

The investigation overall reported the following: Incomplete sequencing was indicated by rarefaction of sorted-subset datasets, despite the large sequencing depth. Estimated clonotype richness was generally larger for naive than for memory subsets. The small number of donors limited the genetic and exposure-history diversity represented. Pairwise subsampling led to the expectation that sequencing depth would affect the degree of clonotype sharing among donors. Sampling was limited to blood, and TCR repertoires in tissue likely differ from TCR repertoires in blood. Clonotypes shared by all four sorted-subset donors showed higher generation probabilities than non-shared clonotypes. Across a few donors, roughly 5.1% of naive CD4, approximately 4% of naive CD8, roughly 2.2% of memory CD4, and approximately 0.42% of memory CD8 clonotypes were shared.

The rearrangement joined TRBV6-5 to TRBJ2-1, and 10 bases in between align with TRBD2. The clonotype originates from a man between 18 and 29 years old in good health. The sequenced sample consisted of naive CD4+ T cells sorted from blood. The meaning of the sample's cell subset or site label: CD45RA+ positively selected. The CDR3 is CASSRGAGGYNEQFF. The DNA sequence is as follows: TGTGCCAGCAGCCGGGGAGCGGGGGGGTACAATGAGCAGTTCTTC.